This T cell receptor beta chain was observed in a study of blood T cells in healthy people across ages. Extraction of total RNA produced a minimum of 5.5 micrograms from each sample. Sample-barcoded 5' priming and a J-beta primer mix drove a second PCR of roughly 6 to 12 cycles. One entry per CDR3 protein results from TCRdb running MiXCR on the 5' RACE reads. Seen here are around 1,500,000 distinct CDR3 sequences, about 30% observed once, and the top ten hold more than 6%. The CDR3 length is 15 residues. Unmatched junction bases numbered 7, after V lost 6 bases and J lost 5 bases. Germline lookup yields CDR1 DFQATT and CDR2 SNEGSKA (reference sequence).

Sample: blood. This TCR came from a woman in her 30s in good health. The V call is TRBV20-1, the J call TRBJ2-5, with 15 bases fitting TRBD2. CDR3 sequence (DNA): TGCAGTGCCCCCCGGACTAGCGGGGGGGGTGAGACCCAGTACTTC. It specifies CSAPRTSGGGETQYF.